This T cell receptor (beta chain) comes out of a study of cytomegalovirus exposure and HLA in healthy donors. Study-level information: It was reported in a later analysis that the same platform had been used for the 120 validation repertoires as for the approximately 700 first-cohort repertoires. Study-level results: A subsequent analysis found that TCR clusters from the first cohort also tended to co-occur in the 120 validation repertoires, with around 94% of cluster scores above 0.

Sequenced by immunoSEQ multiplex PCR; TCRdb stores in-frame clones only, minus some. There are some 120,000 clones in the sample; roughly 95% occur only once, and 1.5% to 2% lies in the top ten. On this clone itself: Its specificity is not known. One junction end disagrees with the germline gene, perhaps due to a read error.

These donors were members of the approximately 110-subject validation cohort, a group separate from the approximately 670-subject first cohort. The material sequenced was PBMCs. The clonotype originates from a man aged 18 to 30 in good health and CMV-seronegative.

CDR3 DNA: TGTGCAAGCACTGACAGGGAAGAGACCCAGTACTTC. As protein: CASTDREETQYF. This chain joins TRBV28 and TRBJ2-5; 7 bases align to TRBD1. The CDR3 covers 12 residues. CDR1 is MDHEN, CDR2 SYDVKM, per germline.